These 13 T cell receptor beta chains were all obtained from the same sample, sequenced in a study of blood T cell repertoires in COVID-19. Profiled with immunoSEQ multiplex PCR; TCRdb holds only in-frame clones, not every one. The sample has some 250,000 clones; approximately 86% are singletons. The specimen was peripheral blood. These receptors all come from a woman between 18 and 29 years old with acute or convalescent COVID-19.

This chain connects TRBV5-1 to TRBJ2-7; 9 nucleotides line up with TRBD1. Germline V gives CDR1 SGHRS, CDR2 YFSETQ. CDR3 length equals 15 residues. The V segment lost 0 bases and the J segment 7 bases; nucleotides outside the gene matches: 8. In nucleotides, the CDR3 is TGCGCCAGCAGCTTGGCTCCGGGACAGGGAAGGGAGCAGTACTTC. The encoded protein is CASSLAPGQGREQYF.

This sequence joins TRBV6-2 or TRBV6-3 and TRBJ2-2; D ambiguous. The CDR3 sequence is 13 residues long. Trimming left V 4 bases short and J 3 bases short, with 6 bases between. Per germline, CDR1 MNHEY and CDR2 SVGEGT. The CDR3 region has the DNA TGTGCCAGCAGTTCCACAGACACCGGGGAGCTGTTTTTT. It specifies CASSSTDTGELFF.

J is TRBJ2-7 and V is TRBV27, with D possibly TRBD2 on 5 matching bases. Per the germline V gene, CDR1 is MNHEY and CDR2 is SMNVEV (reference sequence). Trimming shortened V by 4 bases and J by 2 bases, and 18 bases separated the two germline ends. This CDR3 is built from 16 residues. Written as DNA, the CDR3 is TGTGCCAGCAGTTCCCTCTCTAGCTGGAAAACCTACGAGCAGTACTTC. As protein: CASSSLSSWKTYEQYF.

V is TRBV6-1 and J is TRBJ2-2; D not resolved. The CDR3 is 17 amino acids. The germline V and J ends were trimmed by 0 bases and 3 bases, with 14 bases remaining between them. In germline, CDR1 is MNHNS, CDR2 SASEGT. DNA of the CDR3: TGTGCCAGCAGTGAAGCTCGCCTGAGCGAGGACACCGGGGAGCTGTTTTTT. As protein: CASSEARLSEDTGELFF.

V is TRBV4-3 and J is TRBJ2-5; D unresolved. V was shortened by 1 base and J by 7 bases, with 10 bases between the two germline ends. Germline CDR1 is LGHNA and CDR2 is YSLEER. The CDR3 covers 13 residues. The chain's CDR3 is CASSQAAGGTQYF. CDR3 nucleotides: TGCGCCAGCAGCCAAGCTGCCGGTGGGACCCAGTACTTC.

The chain uses TRBV6-5 and TRBJ1-6; D is uncertain. Trimming removed 4 bases from V and 1 base from J, with 11 bases in between. Per germline, CDR1 MNHEY and CDR2 SVGAGI. CDR3 size: 16 residues. CDR3 DNA: TGTGCCAGCAGTTCGGACTTTGGTTCCTATAATTCACCCCTCCACTTT. It is translated as CASSSDFGSYNSPLHF.

CDR3 coding DNA: TGTGCCAGCAGCTTAGGACTAGCGAACACCGGGGAGCTGTTTTTT. Its translation is CASSLGLANTGELFF. This chain connects TRBV7-2 to TRBJ2-2; TRBD2 is a possible D gene (6 bases). The V gene's germline CDR1 is SGHTA and CDR2 FQGNSA. V was shortened by 1 base and J by 0 bases, with 6 bases between the two germline ends. The CDR3 runs to 15 residues. Using reference TRBV7-2 and TRBJ2-2 for the parts outside the CDR3, the full variable domain is GAGVSQSPSNKVTEKGKDVELRCDPISGHTALYWYRQSLGQGLEFLIYFQGNSAPDKSGLPSDRFSAERTGGSVSTLTIQRTQQEDSAVYLCASSLGLANTGELFFGEGSRLTVL.

The chain is built from TRBV28 and TRBJ2-1, with 10 bases that match TRBD2. CDR1 and CDR2 (germline): MDHEN, SYDVKM. Trimming took 5 bases from V and 3 from J; bases not matched to a gene: 10. The CDR3 sequence is 17 residues long. The CDR3 loop is CASSRGRTSGNYNEQFF. The CDR3 nucleotides are TGTGCCAGCAGTAGGGGACGGACTAGCGGAAACTACAATGAGCAGTTCTTC.

The gene calls are TRBV19 and TRBJ2-7, with 9 bases matching TRBD1. The J segment lost 5 bases and the V segment lost 7 bases, leaving 12 bases of the junction unmatched. In germline, CDR1 is LNHDA, CDR2 SQIVND (reference sequence). The CDR3 has 15 residues. CDR3 loop: CASKTSGTGWDEQYF. The DNA for the CDR3 is TGTGCCAGTAAGACCTCCGGGACAGGGTGGGACGAGCAGTACTTC.

This chain links TRBV28 with TRBJ1-6; D is unresolved. V was cut by 8 bases and J by 4 bases, with 18 bases left in between. The CDR3 loop spans 16 amino acids. Germline-derived CDR1 and CDR2 are MDHEN and SYDVKM. The CDR3 protein is CASHAHPKNYNSPLHF. The CDR3, as DNA: TGTGCCAGCCACGCGCACCCTAAAAATTATAATTCACCCCTCCACTTT.

The V call is TRBV7-2, the J call TRBJ1-3, with D possibly matching TRBD1 (6 bases). The CDR3 length is 15 residues. Germline-derived CDR1 and CDR2 are SGHTA and FQGNSA. The V gene lost 2 bases and the J gene lost 8 bases, with 16 bases spanning the gap. CDR3 in amino acids: CASSLLSGVVDTIYF. The CDR3 nucleotides read TGTGCCAGCAGCTTACTATCAGGGGTTGTTGACACCATATATTTT.

The chain couples TRBV5-6 to TRBJ2-7, with D maybe TRBD1 (6 bases). Germline values: CDR1 SGHDT, CDR2 YYEEEE. CDR3 length: 15 residues. With 2 bases removed from V and 5 bases from J, the gap between germline ends came to 17 bases. The CDR3 nucleotides read TGTGCCAGCAGCTTTAACCCCGGGACACAGAACGAGCAGTACTTC. Protein sequence: CASSFNPGTQNEQYF.

For this clone: The junction and the germline gene differ at one end; a read error may be behind it. J is TRBJ2-1 and V is TRBV30, with D possibly matching TRBD2 (5 bases). The CDR3 sequence is 12 residues long. Germline CDR1 GTSNPN, CDR2 SVGIG (reference sequence). CDR3 sequence reads: CAWSEGLTEVLF. The CDR3 DNA follows: TGTGCCTGGAGTGAAGGACTCACCGAGGTCCTCTTC.